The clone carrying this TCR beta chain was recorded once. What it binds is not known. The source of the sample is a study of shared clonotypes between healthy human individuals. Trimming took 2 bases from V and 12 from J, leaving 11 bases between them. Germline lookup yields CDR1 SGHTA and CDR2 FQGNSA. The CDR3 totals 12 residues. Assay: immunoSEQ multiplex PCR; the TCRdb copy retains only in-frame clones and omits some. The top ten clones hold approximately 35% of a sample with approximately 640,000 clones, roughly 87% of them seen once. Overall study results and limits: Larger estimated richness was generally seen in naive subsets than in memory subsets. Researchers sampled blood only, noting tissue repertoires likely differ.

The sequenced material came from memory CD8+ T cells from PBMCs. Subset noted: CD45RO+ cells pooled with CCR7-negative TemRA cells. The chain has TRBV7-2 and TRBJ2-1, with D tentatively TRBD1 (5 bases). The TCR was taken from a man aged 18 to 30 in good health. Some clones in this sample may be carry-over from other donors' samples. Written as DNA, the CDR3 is TGTGCCAGCAGCTTACGACAGCCCGGGCAGTTCTTC. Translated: CASSLRQPGQFF.